Listed here is a single T cell receptor beta chain. No antigen is known for it. Germline V CDR1 and CDR2: MGHDK, SYGVNS. CDR3 length: 16 residues. V was shortened by 0 bases and J by 4 bases, with 13 bases between the two germline ends. Amplification targeted the TCR beta CDR3 regions, with RNA transcripts as the source material. RT-PCR with HTBI primers came first, then second-round multiplex PCR. TCRdb processed the multiplex PCR reads anew with MiXCR; each CDR3 protein has one entry. The data hold approximately 700,000 distinct CDR3 sequences, with under 50% observed a single time. The sample is drawn from a study of Graves' ophthalmopathy and Graves' hyperthyroidism. General study findings and limits: Discrimination between ophthalmopathy and stable hyperthyroidism by a 13-signature model showed 85% to 90% sensitivity and roughly 80% specificity.

The TCR sequence derives from an adult man with Graves' ophthalmopathy. This chain connects TRBV25-1 to TRBJ1-3, with D unclear. The sequencing input was peripheral blood. CDR3 bases: TGTGCCAGCAGTGAATATATAGCTGGCGCGGGAAACACCATATATTTT. Translation: CASSEYIAGAGNTIYF.